This entry lists 15 T cell receptor beta chains sequenced from one sample in a study of Ad26.COV2.S vaccination and SARS-CoV-2 variants. Libraries were prepared by immunoSEQ multiplex PCR; TCRdb keeps only in-frame clonotypes and omits some of them. The data contain 350,000 to 400,000 clones, 70% to 90% of them singletons. Stated treatment: some 19 received Ad26.COV2.S at low or high dose, single or two shots; 5 received placebo; per-sample allocation not given. Sampling happened 63 days after the first vaccine or placebo injection. This material consisted of peripheral blood, taken in a trial of Ad26.COV2.S vaccine versus placebo. The source of these receptors is a person between 18 and 60 years old who received the Ad26.COV2.S COVID-19 vaccine or a placebo.

The genes are TRBV5-4 and TRBJ1-4; 7 bases map to TRBD1. This CDR3 comprises 16 residues. Germline V gives CDR1 SGHNT, CDR2 YYREEE (reference sequence). J lost 5 bases, V lost 3 bases, and 10 bases had no gene match. CDR3 in DNA: TGTGCCAGCAGCTCCAGCCCGGGACAGACAAATGAAAAACTGTTTTTT. Translated: CASSSSPGQTNEKLFF.

The chain carries TRBV6-5 and TRBJ1-2; D uncertain. CDR3 length equals 14 residues. CDR1 is MNHEY and CDR2 is SVGAGI in the germline V gene. With 6 bases removed from V and 5 bases from J, the gap between germline ends came to 16 bases. DNA for the CDR3: TGTGCCAGCAGCCCGAGATCAAAGACGTATGGCTACACCTTC. Its protein product is CASSPRSKTYGYTF.

The V gene is TRBV7-2, the J gene TRBJ2-5; 11 nucleotides match TRBD2. CDR3 length: 15 residues. CDR1 and CDR2 (germline): SGHTA, FQGNSA. Germline trimming cut 1 base from V and 7 bases from J; bases unmatched to any gene: 5. The CDR3 bases are TGTGCCAGCAGCTTAGTGACTAGCGGGGCAGGGACCCAGTACTTC. Translating gives CASSLVTSGAGTQYF.

The gene calls are TRBV11-2 and TRBJ2-3, with 8 nucleotides matching TRBD2. From germline, CDR1 is SGHAT and CDR2 FQNNGV. V shed 8 bases, J shed 3 bases, and the junction held 4 bases outside the gene matches. The CDR3 totals 13 residues. In nucleotides, the CDR3 is TGTGCCAGCGGAGCGGGGGCAACAGATACGCAGTATTTT. It yields the protein CASGAGATDTQYF.

The chain employs TRBV27 and TRBJ2-1, with 14 bases fitting TRBD2. After removal of 4 bases from V and 10 bases from J, the junction contained 12 bases not matched to a gene. This CDR3 has 17 residues. Germline V gives CDR1 MNHEY, CDR2 SMNVEV (reference sequence). The CDR3 loop reads CASSYPATSGGAKEQFF. The CDR3 nucleotides are TGTGCCAGCAGTTACCCGGCGACTAGCGGGGGGGCAAAAGAGCAGTTCTTC.

V gene TRBV2 combines with J gene TRBJ1-1, with 7 bases that match TRBD1. This CDR3 contains 14 residues. The V segment lost 3 bases and the J segment 4 bases; nucleotides outside the gene matches: 5. CDR1 and CDR2 from the germline V gene are SNHLY and FYNNEI. The CDR3 loop is CASSDDRAATEAFF. The CDR3 bases are TGTGCCAGCAGTGACGACAGGGCGGCCACTGAAGCTTTCTTT. Filled out from reference TRBV2 and TRBJ1-1, the complete variable domain reads EPEVTQTPSHQVTQMGQEVILRCVPISNHLYFYWYRQILGQKVEFLVSFYNNEISEKSEIFDDQFSVERPDGSNFTLKIRSTKLEDSAMYFCASSDDRAATEAFFGQGTRLTVV.

This chain joins TRBV7-9 and TRBJ2-2; TRBD1 agrees at 7 bases. The germline gives CDR1 SEHNR, CDR2 FQNEAQ (reference sequence). CDR3 length equals 14 residues. V lost 4 bases, J lost 3 bases, and 2 bases stayed unmatched. CDR3 nucleotides: TGTGCCAGCAGCTGGGACAGTTACACCGGGGAGCTGTTTTTT. This translates into CASSWDSYTGELFF.

The V and J genes are TRBV7-6 and TRBJ2-1; 8 bases are shared with TRBD2. From germline, CDR1 is SGHVS and CDR2 FNYEAQ. The V and J ends lost 9 bases and 0 bases, in that order; junction bases with no gene match: 10. The CDR3 runs to 16 residues. The CDR3 sequence: CARCGGGTSSYNEQFF. The CDR3 nucleotides are TGTGCCAGATGTGGCGGGGGGACAAGCTCCTACAATGAGCAGTTCTTC.

The chain joins TRBV7-9 to TRBJ2-3; 7 nucleotides align to TRBD1. Germline V gene sequence: CDR1 SEHNR, CDR2 FQNEAQ (reference sequence). The CDR3 sequence is 16 residues long. The V gene end was trimmed by 5 bases and the J gene end by 2 bases; junction bases not matched to a gene: 10. The chain's CDR3 is CASSPRTGLYTDTQYF. The CDR3 DNA sequence: TGTGCCAGCAGCCCCAGGACAGGCTTATACACAGATACGCAGTATTTT.

CDR3 nucleotide sequence: TGTGCCAGCAAAGTAGCGGGGGGGGCAGATACGCAGTATTTT. Its translation is CASKVAGGADTQYF. This sequence joins TRBV2 and TRBJ2-3, with TRBD2 identical over 11 bases. The V gene's germline CDR1 is SNHLY and CDR2 FYNNEI. The CDR3 runs 14 residues. J gave up 4 bases and V 7 bases, and 4 bases lay outside the gene matches.

The chain combines TRBV12-5 with TRBJ2-7, with 7 positions matching TRBD1. The germline V gene has CDR1 LGHNT and CDR2 FRNRAP. The CDR3 is 14 residues long. Trimming at V came to 5 bases and at J to 2 bases, leaving 6 bases not matched to a gene. CDR3 protein: CASGRTGGPYEQYF. CDR3 DNA: TGTGCTAGTGGTAGGACAGGTGGACCCTACGAGCAGTACTTC.

This clone has only one observation. The chain has TRBV5-5 and TRBJ1-2; 8 bases fit TRBD1. Germline values: CDR1 SGHKS, CDR2 YYEKEE (reference sequence). The V gene end was trimmed by 3 bases and the J gene end by 1 base; junction bases not matched to a gene: 5. This CDR3 region has 15 residues. CDR3 coding DNA: TGTGCCAGCAGCTGGGGACAGGCTGATAACTATGGCTACACCTTC. Translating gives CASSWGQADNYGYTF.

This chain joins TRBV6-5 and TRBJ2-7, with 12 bases matching TRBD2. The CDR3 is made up of 16 amino acids. Germline CDR1 is MNHEY and CDR2 is SVGAGI. V was pared by 2 bases and J by 1 base, with 3 bases of the junction left unmatched. The CDR3 loop is CASSYLLAGGSYEQYF. CDR3 coding DNA: TGTGCCAGCAGTTACCTACTAGCGGGGGGATCCTACGAGCAGTACTTC.

The chain recombines TRBV5-1 with TRBJ2-5; 11 positions match TRBD2. CDR3 length: 16 amino acids. V was clipped by 0 bases and J by 5 bases; unmatched bases: 6. Germline assignment: CDR1 SGHRS and CDR2 YFSETQ. CDR3 protein: CASSLVAGGRWETQYF. In DNA form, the CDR3 reads TGCGCCAGCAGCTTGGTAGCGGGGGGGCGTTGGGAGACCCAGTACTTC.

The rearrangement links TRBV19 to TRBJ1-1, with D possibly matching TRBD1 (5 bases). The germline V gene encodes CDR1 LNHDA and CDR2 SQIVND (reference sequence). The CDR3 spans 13 residues. V lost 2 bases to trimming and J lost 3 bases, with 7 bases between them. In DNA, the CDR3 is TGTGCCAGTAGTATACAGGGTTACACTGAAGCTTTCTTT. Protein product: CASSIQGYTEAFF.